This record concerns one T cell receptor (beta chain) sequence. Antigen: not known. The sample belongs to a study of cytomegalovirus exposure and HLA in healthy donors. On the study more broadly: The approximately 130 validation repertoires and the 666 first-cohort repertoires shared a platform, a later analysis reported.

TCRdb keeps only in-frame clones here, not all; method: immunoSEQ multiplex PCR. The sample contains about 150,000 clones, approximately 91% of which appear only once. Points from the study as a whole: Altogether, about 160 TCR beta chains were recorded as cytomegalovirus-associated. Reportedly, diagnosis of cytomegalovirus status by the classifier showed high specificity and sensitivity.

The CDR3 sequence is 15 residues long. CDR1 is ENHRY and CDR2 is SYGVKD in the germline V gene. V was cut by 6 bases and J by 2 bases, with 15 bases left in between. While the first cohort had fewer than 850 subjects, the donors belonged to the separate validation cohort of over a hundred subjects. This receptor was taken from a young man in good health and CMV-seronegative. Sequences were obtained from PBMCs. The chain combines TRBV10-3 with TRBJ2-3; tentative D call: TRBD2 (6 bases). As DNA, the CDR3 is TGTGCCATCAGCACCACTAGCAGTAACACAGATACGCAGTATTTT. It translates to CAISTTSSNTDTQYF.